Shown below are 14 T cell receptor beta chains from a single sample sequenced in a study of Graves' ophthalmopathy and Graves' hyperthyroidism. TCR beta CDR3 amplification used RNA transcripts. HTBI primers were used in a first-round RT-PCR, which preceded a second-round multiplex PCR. TCRdb ran MiXCR on the multiplex PCR reads and lists one entry per CDR3 protein. The sample has some 1.1 million distinct CDR3 sequences; around a third are singletons. Sequenced material: peripheral blood or thyroid tissue (not recorded which). Receptors originate from an adult man with Graves' hyperthyroidism.

In this sample, this clonotype turned up a few times. This sequence joins TRBV7-2 and TRBJ2-7; 8 positions agree with TRBD2. Germline CDR1 SGHTA, CDR2 FQGNSA. The CDR3 totals 13 residues. After removal of 8 bases from V and 4 bases from J, the junction contained 7 bases not matched to a gene. CDR3: CASSTGGDYEQYF. DNA of the CDR3: TGTGCCAGCTCTACCGGGGGGGATTACGAGCAGTACTTC.

The chain combines TRBV6-5 with TRBJ1-5; D perhaps matches TRBD1 (6 bases). The CDR3 has 14 amino acids. Trimming removed 6 bases at V and 3 bases at J, with 12 bases between. Germline V gene data show CDR1 as MNHEY and CDR2 as SVGAGI. DNA of the CDR3: TGTGCCAGCAGCCCACAGGGCTACAATCAGCCCCAGCATTTT. Protein product: CASSPQGYNQPQHF.

A remark on this clonotype: Germline is not matched at one junction end, which may reflect a read error. The V call is TRBV10-3, the J call TRBJ1-5; a weak D match, TRBD1 (5 bases). This CDR3 region has 15 residues. The V gene's germline CDR1 is ENHRY and CDR2 SYGVKD. DNA of the CDR3: TGTGCCAGCAGCTCCACAGGAGGGGCCAGTCAGCCCCGGCATTTT. Its protein product is CASSSTGGASQPRHF.

The gene calls are TRBV11-2 and TRBJ1-2; 8 nucleotides align to TRBD1. From germline, CDR1 is SGHAT and CDR2 FQNNGV. J gave up 1 base and V 3 bases, and 7 bases lay outside the gene matches. The CDR3 is 16 residues long. The CDR3 DNA reads TGTGCCAGCAGCTTCCCCGGGACAGGAGATAACTATGGCTACACCTTC. Translated, it gives CASSFPGTGDNYGYTF.

This chain joins TRBV29-1 and TRBJ1-5, with D possibly TRBD1 on 5 matching bases. CDR1 is SQVTM, CDR2 ANQGSEA, per germline. V gave up 0 bases and J gave up 7 bases, with 22 bases separating them. The CDR3 is 17 amino acids. CDR3 in amino acids: CSVEDRAISSYEQPQHF. CDR3 in DNA: TGCAGCGTTGAAGACAGGGCTATAAGCTCCTACGAGCAGCCCCAGCATTTT. The full variable domain, rest sourced from reference TRBV29-1 and TRBJ1-5, is SAVISQKPSRDICQRGTSLTIQCQVDSQVTMMFWYRQQPGQSLTLIATANQGSEATYESGFVIDKFPISRPNLTFSTLTVSNMSPEDSSIYLCSVEDRAISSYEQPQHFGDGTRLSIL.

This clonotype was observed a handful of times. This chain connects TRBV4-1 to TRBJ2-7; TRBD1 might be the D (6 bases). The V end was cut by 0 bases, the J end by 4 bases, with 13 bases between. The CDR3 contains 15 residues. Per the germline V gene, CDR1 is MGHRA and CDR2 is YSYEKL. The CDR3 nucleotides are TGCGCCAGCAGCCAAGATTCGGACAGCGTTTACGAGCAGTACTTC. Its protein product is CASSQDSDSVYEQYF.

This clonotype has ten or more counts. The V gene is TRBV2, the J gene TRBJ1-5; D possibly corresponds to TRBD1 (6 bases). Germline V lookup: CDR1 SNHLY, CDR2 FYNNEI. V lost 7 bases, J lost 4 bases, and 11 bases lay in between. This CDR3 is built from 13 residues. Here the CDR3 reads CASNRDINQPQHF. The CDR3 nucleotides read TGTGCCAGCAACCGGGACATAAATCAGCCCCAGCATTTT.

This clonotype was picked up a small number of times. The junction does not match germline at one end; this may be a read error. This chain uses TRBV7-9 with TRBJ2-7; perhaps TRBD2 as D (6 bases). Per the germline V gene, CDR1 is SEHNR and CDR2 is FQNEAQ (reference sequence). The CDR3 loop spans 15 amino acids. CDR3 DNA: TGCGCCAGCAGCCGCTTTCCGGAGGGACGCTACGAGCAGTACTTC. Its protein is CASSRFPEGRYEQYF. Full variable domain (rest looked up from reference TRBV7-9 and TRBJ2-7): DTGVSQNPRHKITKRGQNVTFRCDPISEHNRLYWYRQTLGQGPEFLTYFQNEAQLEKSRLLSDRFSAERPKGSFSTLEIQRTEQGDSAMYLCASSRFPEGRYEQYFGPGTRLTVT.

This clonotype was counted between two and nine times. The chain joins TRBV4-1 to TRBJ2-5, with 8 bases lining up with TRBD1. CDR1 is MGHRA, CDR2 YSYEKL, per germline. With 4 bases clipped from V and 3 bases from J, the junction kept 4 bases outside the gene matches. The CDR3 runs 14 residues. As DNA, the CDR3 is TGCGCCAGCAGCCCAATGACAGGGGAAGAGACCCAGTACTTC. Protein product: CASSPMTGEETQYF.

This clonotype was counted a few times. This sequence joins TRBV20-1 and TRBJ1-6; no reliable D call. The CDR3 has 16 amino acids. CDR1 and CDR2 from the germline V gene are DFQATT and SNEGSKA (reference sequence). Between the trimmed V and J ends, which lost 8 bases and 5 bases, there was a span of 22 bases. The CDR3 bases are TGCAGTACCCTCAGAGGAACCTGGACTGATAATTCACCCCTCCACTTT. Translated, it gives CSTLRGTWTDNSPLHF.

This clonotype has a handful of counts. V and J are TRBV30 and TRBJ1-2, with D perhaps matching TRBD1 (5 bases). V was cut by 4 bases and J by 8 bases, with 14 bases left in between. The CDR3 is 12 amino acids. Germline lookup yields CDR1 GTSNPN and CDR2 SVGIG (reference sequence). CDR3 in amino acids: CAWKGRAEGYTF. CDR3 coding DNA: TGTGCCTGGAAGGGCAGGGCTGAGGGCTACACCTTC.

This rearrangement joins TRBV7-2 to TRBJ2-5; 12 nucleotides line up with TRBD1. V gave up 2 bases and J gave up 5 bases; unmatched junction bases: 6. Germline assignment: CDR1 SGHTA and CDR2 FQGNSA. This CDR3 has 16 residues. CDR3 DNA: TGTGCCAGCAGCTTACAAGGGACAGGGGGCCGGGAGACCCAGTACTTC. Protein: CASSLQGTGGRETQYF.

This clonotype was counted at least ten times. CDR3 DNA: TGTGCCATCAGCCCCGGAGGGAACAATCAGCCCCAGCATTTT. Amino acid sequence: CAISPGGNNQPQHF. The chain links TRBV10-3 to TRBJ1-5; D is unresolved. Trimming removed 6 bases at V and 3 bases at J, with 12 bases between. The CDR3 spans 14 residues. In germline, CDR1 is ENHRY, CDR2 SYGVKD.

This clonotype showed up many times. This chain joins TRBV7-9 and TRBJ2-2; 9 bases line up with TRBD2. The CDR3 length is 15 residues. Germline CDR1 reads SEHNR; CDR2 reads FQNEAQ (reference sequence). Unmatched junction bases numbered 9, after V lost 8 bases and J lost 5 bases. CDR3 in amino acids: CASPGAGGPTGELFF. CDR3 bases: TGTGCCAGCCCTGGCGCGGGAGGGCCAACCGGGGAGCTGTTTTTT. The variable domain in full, with the rest retrieved from reference TRBV7-9 and TRBJ2-2, is DTGVSQNPRHKITKRGQNVTFRCDPISEHNRLYWYRQTLGQGPEFLTYFQNEAQLEKSRLLSDRFSAERPKGSFSTLEIQRTEQGDSAMYLCASPGAGGPTGELFFGEGSRLTVL.